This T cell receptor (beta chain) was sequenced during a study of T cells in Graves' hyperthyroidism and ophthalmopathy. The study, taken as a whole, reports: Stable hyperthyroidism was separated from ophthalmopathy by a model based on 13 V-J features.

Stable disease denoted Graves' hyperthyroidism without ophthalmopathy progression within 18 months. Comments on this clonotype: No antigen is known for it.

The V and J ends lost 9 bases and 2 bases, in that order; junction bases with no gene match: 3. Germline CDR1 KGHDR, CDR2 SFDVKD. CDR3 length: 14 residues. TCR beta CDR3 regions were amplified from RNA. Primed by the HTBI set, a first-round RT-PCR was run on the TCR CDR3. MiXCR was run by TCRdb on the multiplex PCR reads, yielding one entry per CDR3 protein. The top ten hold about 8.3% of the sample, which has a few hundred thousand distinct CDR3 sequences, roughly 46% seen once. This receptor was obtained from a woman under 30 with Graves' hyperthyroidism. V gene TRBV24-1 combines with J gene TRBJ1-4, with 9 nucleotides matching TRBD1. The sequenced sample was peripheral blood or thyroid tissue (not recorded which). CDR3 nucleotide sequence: TGTGCCACCCGAGACAGGGGGACTAATGAAAAACTGTTTTTT. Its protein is CATRDRGTNEKLFF.